This TCR beta chain was sequenced during a study of metastatic and nonmetastatic thyroid tumors. Study-wide background: A comparison of repertoires was made across blood and tumor or nodule tissue from malignant and benign thyroid patients. General study findings and limits: Reportedly, malignant thyroid tumors had significantly higher TCR beta diversity than benign nodules, in blood and tumor.

Comments on this clone: The antigen is unknown.

The germline CDR1 and CDR2 sequences are SGHTA and FQGTGA. The CDR3 is made up of 16 amino acids. The V and J ends lost 4 bases and 4 bases respectively, with 20 bases between them. Patients were all untreated before their thyroid surgery. Study processing details: Built for papillary thyroid cancer, a distant-metastasis classifier drew on CDR3 differences across clinicopathological groups. TCRdb re-analyzed the PCR reads using MiXCR. The V and J calls follow TCRdb's processing rather than the paper's. The table records 53,000 or so clones, more than 20% of them present only once. The sample taken for sequencing was blood. The source of this sequence is a female donor with papillary thyroid cancer or a benign thyroid nodule (not recorded which). Some clones in this sample may be carry-over from other donors' samples. J is TRBJ2-7 and V is TRBV7-3; D may be TRBD1 (6 bases). The CDR3 sequence: CASSSGALVAVYEQYF. Written as DNA, the CDR3 is TGTGCCAGCAGCTCAGGGGCACTAGTCGCGGTTTACGAGCAGTACTTC.